The rows below give T cell receptor beta chains drawn from one sample of a study of identical twins. TCRdb re-called the 5' RACE reads through MiXCR, storing one row per CDR3 protein. The table records roughly 750,000 distinct CDR3 sequences, about 20% of them present only once. This sample also appeared in a second study, on T cells expressing NK-cell markers.

Source material: PBMCs. The receptors come from a woman in her late teens or twenties in good health. CDR3s include the opening cysteine and the closing phenylalanine or tryptophan. Fields, in order: V gene, D gene, clone size, J gene, CDR3 protein, CDR3 DNA. D genes are given only for firm matches. Size tells how often a clone was seen (once, few, many) or the class of an expanded clone, and some rows leave it out.

TRBV3-1	TRBD2	.	TRBJ2-2	CASSHRLAGVGELFF	TGTGCCAGCAGCCATCGTCTAGCGGGAGTCGGGGAGCTGTTTTTT
TRBV20-1	.	few	TRBJ2-1	CSAPLGGGPYEQFF	TGCAGTGCCCCCTTAGGGGGGGGGCCGTATGAGCAGTTCTTC
TRBV4-2	.	.	TRBJ2-7	CASSQGRLSYEQYF	TGTGCCAGCAGCCAAGGTCGGCTTTCCTACGAGCAGTACTTC
TRBV12-3/TRBV12-4	.	many	TRBJ2-7	CASSWGLSYEQYF	TGTGCCAGCAGTTGGGGGCTCTCCTACGAGCAGTACTTC
TRBV3-1	TRBD1	few	TRBJ2-2	CASSPQGNRGELFF	TGTGCCAGCAGTCCACAGGGGAACCGCGGGGAGCTGTTTTTT
TRBV25-1	.	few	TRBJ2-1	CASSEVGGNEQFF	TGTGCCAGCAGTGAAGTCGGGGGCAATGAGCAGTTCTTC
TRBV20-1	TRBD2	many	TRBJ2-1	CSARDMTSGRGEQFF	TGCAGTGCTAGAGATATGACTAGCGGGAGGGGCGAGCAGTTCTTC
TRBV20-1	.	few	TRBJ2-1	CSARAGAEQFF	TGCAGTGCTAGAGCCGGAGCCGAGCAGTTCTTC
TRBV5-1	.	many	TRBJ1-2	CASSLESGIYGYTF	TGCGCCAGCAGCTTGGAGTCCGGGATCTATGGCTACACCTTC
TRBV20-1	TRBD1	few	TRBJ2-3	CSAGRGRGTDTQYF	TGCAGTGCCGGCAGGGGGCGAGGCACAGATACGCAGTATTTT